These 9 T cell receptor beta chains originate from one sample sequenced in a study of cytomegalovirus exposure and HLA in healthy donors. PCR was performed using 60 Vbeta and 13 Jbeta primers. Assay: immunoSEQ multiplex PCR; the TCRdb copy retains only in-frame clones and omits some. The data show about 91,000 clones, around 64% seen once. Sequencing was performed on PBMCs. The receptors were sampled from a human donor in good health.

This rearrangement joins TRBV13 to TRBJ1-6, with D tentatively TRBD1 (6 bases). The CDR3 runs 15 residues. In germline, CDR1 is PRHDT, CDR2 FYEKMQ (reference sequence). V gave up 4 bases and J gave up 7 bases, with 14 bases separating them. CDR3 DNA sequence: TGTGCCAGCAGCTCTCAAACAGGGTTAAATTCACCCCTCCACTTT. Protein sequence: CASSSQTGLNSPLHF.

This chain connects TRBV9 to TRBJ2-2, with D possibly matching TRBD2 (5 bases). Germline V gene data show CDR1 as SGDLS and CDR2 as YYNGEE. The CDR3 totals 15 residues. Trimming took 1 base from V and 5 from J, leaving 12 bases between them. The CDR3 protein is CASSVHRDWTGELFF. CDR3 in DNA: TGTGCCAGCAGCGTACATCGGGATTGGACCGGGGAGCTGTTTTTT.

Written as DNA, the CDR3 is TGTGCCAGCAGCTCGACGGACAGGACGGAGACCCAGTACTTC. Translating gives CASSSTDRTETQYF. J is TRBJ2-5 and V is TRBV5-5, with 7 bases matching TRBD1. The CDR3 covers 14 residues. Germline trimming cut 3 bases from V and 5 bases from J; bases unmatched to any gene: 7. The germline gives CDR1 SGHKS, CDR2 YYEKEE (reference sequence).

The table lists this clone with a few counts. DNA of the CDR3: TGTGCCAGCAGCTACAAACAGCACCAGCCCCAGCATTTT. It yields the protein CASSYKQHQPQHF. The chain links TRBV7-8 to TRBJ1-5; no reliable D call. The V gene's germline CDR1 is SGHVS and CDR2 FQNEAQ. V was shortened by 4 bases and J by 7 bases, with 11 bases between the two germline ends. The CDR3 extends over 13 amino acids.

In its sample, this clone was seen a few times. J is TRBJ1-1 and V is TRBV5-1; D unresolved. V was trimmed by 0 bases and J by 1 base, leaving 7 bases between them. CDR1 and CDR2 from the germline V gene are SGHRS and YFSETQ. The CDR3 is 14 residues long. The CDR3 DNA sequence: TGCGCCAGCAGCTTGGGATCAGGGAACACTGAAGCTTTCTTT. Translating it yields CASSLGSGNTEAFF.

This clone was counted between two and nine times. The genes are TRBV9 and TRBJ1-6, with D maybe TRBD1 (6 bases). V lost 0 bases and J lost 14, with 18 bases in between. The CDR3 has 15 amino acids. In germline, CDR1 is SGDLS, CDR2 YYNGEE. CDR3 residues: CASSVEGGGLDALHF. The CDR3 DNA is TGTGCCAGCAGCGTAGAGGGGGGCGGACTAGACGCCCTCCACTTT.

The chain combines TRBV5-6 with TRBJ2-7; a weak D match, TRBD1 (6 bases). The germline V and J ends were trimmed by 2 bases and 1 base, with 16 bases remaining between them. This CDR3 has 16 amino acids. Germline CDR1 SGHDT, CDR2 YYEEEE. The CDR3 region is CASSFSGTYLSYEQYF. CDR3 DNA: TGTGCCAGCAGCTTTTCCGGGACATACCTTTCCTACGAGCAGTACTTC.

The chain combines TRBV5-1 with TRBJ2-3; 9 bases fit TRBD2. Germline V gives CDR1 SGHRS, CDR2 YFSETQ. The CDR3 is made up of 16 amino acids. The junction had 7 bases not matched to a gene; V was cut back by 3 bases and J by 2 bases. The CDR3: CASSSKRGAITDTQYF. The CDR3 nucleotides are TGCGCCAGCAGCTCCAAGCGGGGGGCTATCACAGATACGCAGTATTTT.

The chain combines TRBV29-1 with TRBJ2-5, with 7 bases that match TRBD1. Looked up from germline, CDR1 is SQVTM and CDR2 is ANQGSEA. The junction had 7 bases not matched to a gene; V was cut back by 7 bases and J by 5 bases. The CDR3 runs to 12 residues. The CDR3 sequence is CSGVGGWETQYF. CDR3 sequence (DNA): TGCAGCGGGGTAGGGGGCTGGGAGACCCAGTACTTC.